The 6 T cell receptor beta chains given below trace back to one sample, sequenced in a study of cytomegalovirus exposure and HLA in healthy donors. PCR used 60 Vbeta primers and 13 Jbeta primers. Method: immunoSEQ multiplex PCR; TCRdb's copy keeps in-frame clones and lacks some. This sample has about 140,000 clones, with about 80% found just once. The material sequenced was PBMCs. Source of these receptors: a woman aged 55-70 years in good health and CMV-seropositive.

The J gene is TRBJ1-2, the V gene TRBV18, with 8 bases fitting TRBD1. J lost 4 bases, V lost 5 bases, and 12 bases had no gene match. This CDR3 is 16 amino acids long. CDR1 and CDR2 from the germline V gene are KGHSH and LQKENI. CDR3 in DNA: TGTGCCAGCTCAACCGGGACAGGCGCGCGTGTCTATGGCTACACCTTC. Translation gives CASSTGTGARVYGYTF.

The chain links TRBV5-1 to TRBJ2-7; D is perhaps TRBD1 (6 bases). This CDR3 is built from 12 residues. The V gene lost 5 bases and the J gene lost 4 bases, with 10 bases spanning the gap. Germline V gene lookup returns CDR1 SGHRS and CDR2 YFSETQ. The CDR3 sequence: CASRDSGYEQYF. In nucleotides, the CDR3 is TGCGCCAGCAGGGACAGTGGGTACGAGCAGTACTTC.

The gene calls are TRBV7-9 and TRBJ1-4; TRBD1 is a possible D gene (6 bases). Per germline, CDR1 SEHNR and CDR2 FQNEAQ (reference sequence). The CDR3 loop spans 15 amino acids. Trimming stripped 2 bases from V and 3 bases from J, with 10 bases between. CDR3 bases: TGTGCCAGCAGCTTAACTCAGGGGCCTAATGAAAAACTGTTTTTT. Translation gives CASSLTQGPNEKLFF.

V usage is TRBV5-1 and J usage is TRBJ2-5, with 10 nucleotides matching TRBD2. Germline CDR1 is SGHRS and CDR2 is YFSETQ. The CDR3 spans 15 residues. After removal of 3 bases from V and 6 bases from J, the junction contained 8 bases not matched to a gene. The CDR3 here is CASSSSGTSAKTQYF. Here the CDR3 DNA reads TGCGCCAGCAGCTCCTCCGGGACTAGCGCGAAGACCCAGTACTTC. Full variable domain (remainder filled in from reference TRBV5-1 and TRBJ2-5): KAGVTQTPRYLIKTRGQQVTLSCSPISGHRSVSWYQQTPGQGLQFLFEYFSETQRNKGNFPGRFSGRQFSNSRSEMNVSTLELGDSALYLCASSSSGTSAKTQYFGPGTRLLVL.

This chain links TRBV5-4 with TRBJ2-5, with 12 bases fitting TRBD2. The last part of the DNA fits TRBJ2-7 better; the J call may be wrong. Looked up from germline, CDR1 is SGHNT and CDR2 is YYREEE (reference sequence). CDR3 length: 17 residues. The CDR3 region is CASSLGLAGGNSYEQYF. In nucleotides, the CDR3 is TGTGCCAGCAGCTTGGGGCTAGCGGGAGGGAACTCCTACGAGCAGTACTTC.

V usage is TRBV2 and J usage is TRBJ2-3; D is perhaps TRBD2 (5 bases). CDR1 is SNHLY, CDR2 FYNNEI, per germline. CDR3 length equals 15 residues. Trimming pared 4 bases from V and 1 base from J, leaving 12 bases between. CDR3 sequence reads: CASSVKGGGTDTQYF. CDR3 DNA: TGTGCCAGCAGTGTGAAAGGAGGAGGCACAGATACGCAGTATTTT.